The entry that follows covers one T cell receptor beta chain sequence. The protocol was immunoSEQ multiplex PCR, while the TCRdb copy is restricted to in-frame clones and leaves out a portion. This sample has about 88,000 clones, with approximately 90% found just once. The data were taken from a study of PD-L1 blockade in urothelial cancer. Study at large: Once treatment had started, blood was analyzed at 3 weeks (second dose) and again at 6 weeks.

CDR3 length: 14 residues. Deletions cut 0 bases from V and 1 base from J, with 6 bases between. Germline assignment: CDR1 MNHNY and CDR2 SVGAGI (reference sequence). The gene calls are TRBV6-6 and TRBJ1-2; no definite D call. The receptor's source is a man between 60 and 75 years old with urothelial cancer. Sequenced here: PBMCs, sampled around atezolizumab (anti-PD-L1) treatment. DNA for the CDR3: TGTGCCAGCAGTTACTCGGAGGTTAACTATGGCTACACCTTC. Residues: CASSYSEVNYGYTF.